This entry lists 6 T cell receptor beta chains sequenced from one sample in a study of a mutant IDH1 vaccine in newly diagnosed glioma. The protocol was immunoSEQ multiplex PCR, while the TCRdb copy is restricted to in-frame clones and leaves out a portion. The table has about 64,000 clones, roughly four fifths seen once. Time point indicated: week 35, safety follow-up. Each dose of the vaccine consisted of 300 ug of mutant IDH1 20-mer peptide, with topical imiquimod. Antigens of these TCRs are unknown. The sample here was PBMCs, taken from a glioma patient whose treatment included an IDH1 peptide vaccine. The receptor source for this set is a man aged 50 to 60 with glioma.

This chain connects TRBV18 to TRBJ2-3, with TRBD1 identical over 9 bases. This CDR3 comprises 17 residues. Germline values: CDR1 KGHSH, CDR2 LQKENI. J lost 2 bases, V lost 2 bases, and 8 bases had no gene match. In nucleotides, the CDR3 is TGTGCCAGCTCACCAACGCCGGGACAGGGAGACACAGATACGCAGTATTTT. Translated: CASSPTPGQGDTDTQYF.

In its sample, this clone was seen a few times. V is TRBV5-4 and J is TRBJ1-2, with a possible D match to TRBD1 (5 bases). The CDR3 length is 14 residues. V was pared by 2 bases and J by 0 bases, with 8 bases between. The germline V gene has CDR1 SGHNT and CDR2 YYREEE (reference sequence). This CDR3 is CASSLQASNYGYTF. For the CDR3, the DNA is TGTGCCAGCAGCTTACAGGCTTCTAACTATGGCTACACCTTC. The whole variable domain, remainder taken from reference TRBV5-4 and TRBJ1-2, is ETGVTQSPTHLIKTRGQQVTLRCSSQSGHNTVSWYQQALGQGPQFIFQYYREEENGRGNFPPRFSGLQFPNYSSELNVNALELDDSALYLCASSLQASNYGYTFGSGTRLTVV.

Regarding this clone: Other nucleotide sequences from this sample produce the same CDR3. The chain links TRBV5-1 to TRBJ1-1; a weak D match, TRBD1 (5 bases). Germline lookup yields CDR1 SGHRS and CDR2 YFSETQ. This CDR3 is 13 amino acids long. Trimming took off 2 bases at V and 4 bases at J, with 9 bases between the two ends. CDR3 protein: CASSLGERTEAFF. CDR3 nucleotide sequence: TGCGCCAGCAGCTTAGGGGAGCGCACTGAAGCTTTCTTT.

This chain joins TRBV30 and TRBJ1-1; TRBD1 matches at 10 bases. Germline trimming cut 3 bases from V and 4 bases from J; bases unmatched to any gene: 5. Per the germline V gene, CDR1 is GTSNPN and CDR2 is SVGIG (reference sequence). The CDR3 covers 14 residues. DNA of the CDR3: TGTGCCTGGAGGGACAGGGGGTTTGGCACTGAAGCTTTCTTT. Protein product: CAWRDRGFGTEAFF. The complete variable domain, with remaining parts taken from reference TRBV30 and TRBJ1-1, reads SQTIHQWPATLVQPVGSPLSLECTVEGTSNPNLYWYRQAAGRGLQLLFYSVGIGQISSEVPQNLSASRPQDRQFILSSKKLLLSDSGFYLCAWRDRGFGTEAFFGQGTRLTVV.

This clone turned up a few times. The chain couples TRBV5-8 to TRBJ1-3; D is uncertain. This CDR3 comprises 11 residues. V lost 8 bases to trimming and J lost 0 bases, with 3 bases between them. Germline loops: CDR1 SGHTS, CDR2 YDEGEE. The CDR3 spells CASSSGNTIYF. Here the CDR3 DNA reads TGTGCCAGTTCCTCTGGAAACACCATATATTTT.

The chain uses TRBV4-1 and TRBJ1-1; 7 bases match TRBD1. CDR1 is MGHRA and CDR2 is YSYEKL in the germline V gene. Germline trimming cut 0 bases from V and 4 bases from J; bases unmatched to any gene: 5. The length of the CDR3 is 15 residues. The CDR3 reads CASSQERGQATEAFF. The CDR3 nucleotides are TGCGCCAGCAGCCAAGAAAGGGGGCAAGCCACTGAAGCTTTCTTT.